This TCR beta chain appears in the sequencing data of a study of cytomegalovirus exposure and HLA in healthy donors. Points from the study as a whole: Later on, analysis showed that most CMV-associated TCR beta chains appeared to be HLA-restricted. Sequencing artifact likely explains a cluster of highly shared sequence variants. The classifier reportedly diagnosed cytomegalovirus status with high specificity and sensitivity. In a later analysis, specific HLA alleles were associated with 15,000 to 20,000 TCR beta sequences at a 0.05 false discovery rate.

This PCR relied on a set of 60 Vbeta primers and 13 Jbeta primers. Data came from immunoSEQ multiplex PCR; TCRdb stores just in-frame clones and leaves some out. The sample consists of 120,000 to 150,000 clones, 80% of them appearing once. Notes on this clone: Its antigen is as yet unknown.

The sequenced sample was PBMCs. The receptor's source is a male donor in good health and CMV-seropositive.

CDR3 protein: CASSPPEREGPLSEQYF. CDR3 coding DNA: TGTGCCAGCAGCCCCCCCGAAAGGGAGGGCCCTTTGAGCGAGCAGTACTTC. The chain joins TRBV7-9 to TRBJ2-7; 7 bases match TRBD2. Trimming at V came to 5 bases and at J to 6 bases, leaving 19 bases not matched to a gene. CDR3 size: 17 residues. CDR1 and CDR2 from the germline V gene are SEHNR and FQNEAQ (reference sequence).